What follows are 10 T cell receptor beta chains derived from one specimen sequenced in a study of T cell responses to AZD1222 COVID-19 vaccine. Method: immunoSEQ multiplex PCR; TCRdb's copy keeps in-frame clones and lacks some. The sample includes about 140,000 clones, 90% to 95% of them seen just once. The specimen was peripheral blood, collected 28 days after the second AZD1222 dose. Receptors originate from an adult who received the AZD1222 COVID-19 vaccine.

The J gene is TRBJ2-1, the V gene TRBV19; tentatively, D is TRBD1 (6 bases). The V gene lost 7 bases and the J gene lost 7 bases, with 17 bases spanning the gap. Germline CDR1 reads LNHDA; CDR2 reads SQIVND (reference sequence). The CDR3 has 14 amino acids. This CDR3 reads CASTGTPLSNEQFF. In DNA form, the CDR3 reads TGTGCCAGTACCGGGACACCCCTATCGAATGAGCAGTTCTTC.

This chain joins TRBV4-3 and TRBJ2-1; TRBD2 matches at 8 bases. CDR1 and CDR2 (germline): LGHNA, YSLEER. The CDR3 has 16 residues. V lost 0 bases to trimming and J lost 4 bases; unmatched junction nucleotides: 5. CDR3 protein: CASSQDASGFYNEQFF. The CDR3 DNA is TGCGCCAGCAGCCAAGATGCTAGCGGGTTTTACAATGAGCAGTTCTTC.

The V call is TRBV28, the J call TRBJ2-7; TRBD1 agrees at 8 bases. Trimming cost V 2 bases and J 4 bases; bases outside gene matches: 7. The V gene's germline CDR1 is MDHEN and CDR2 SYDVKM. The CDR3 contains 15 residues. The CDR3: CASSLVTGEAYEQYF. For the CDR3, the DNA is TGTGCCAGCAGTTTAGTGACAGGGGAGGCGTACGAGCAGTACTTC.

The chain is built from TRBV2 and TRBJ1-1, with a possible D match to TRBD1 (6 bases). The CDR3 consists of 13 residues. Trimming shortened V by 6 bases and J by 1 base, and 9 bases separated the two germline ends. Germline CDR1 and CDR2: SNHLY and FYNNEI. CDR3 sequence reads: CASSLQGNTEAFF. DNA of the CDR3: TGTGCCAGCAGCTTACAGGGGAACACTGAAGCTTTCTTT.

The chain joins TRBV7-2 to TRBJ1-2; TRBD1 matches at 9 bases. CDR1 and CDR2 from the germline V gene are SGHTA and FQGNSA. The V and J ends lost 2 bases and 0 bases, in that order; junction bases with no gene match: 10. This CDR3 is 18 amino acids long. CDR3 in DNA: TGTGCCAGCAGCTTATATGTGGACAGGGGACCTCCTAACTATGGCTACACCTTC. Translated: CASSLYVDRGPPNYGYTF.

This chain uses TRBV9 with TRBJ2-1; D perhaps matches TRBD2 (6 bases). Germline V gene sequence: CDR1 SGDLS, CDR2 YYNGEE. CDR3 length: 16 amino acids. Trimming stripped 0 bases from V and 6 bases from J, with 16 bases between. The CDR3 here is CASSVASGLQSNEQFF. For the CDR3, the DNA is TGTGCCAGCAGCGTAGCATCGGGACTCCAATCCAATGAGCAGTTCTTC.

The CDR3, as DNA: TGTGCCACCAGTTCATCCACGGAGGCAGAGGATCAGCCCCAGCATTTT. Protein sequence: CATSSSTEAEDQPQHF. The rearrangement links TRBV24-1 to TRBJ1-5; no clear D. CDR3 length: 16 residues. Germline lookup yields CDR1 KGHDR and CDR2 SFDVKD. V was trimmed by 6 bases and J by 5 bases, leaving 19 bases between them.

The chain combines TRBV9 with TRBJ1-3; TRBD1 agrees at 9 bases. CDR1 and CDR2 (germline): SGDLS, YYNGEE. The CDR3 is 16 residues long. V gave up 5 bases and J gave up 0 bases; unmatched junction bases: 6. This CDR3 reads CASSAWDRVSGNTIYF. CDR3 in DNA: TGTGCCAGCAGTGCTTGGGACAGGGTCTCTGGAAACACCATATATTTT.

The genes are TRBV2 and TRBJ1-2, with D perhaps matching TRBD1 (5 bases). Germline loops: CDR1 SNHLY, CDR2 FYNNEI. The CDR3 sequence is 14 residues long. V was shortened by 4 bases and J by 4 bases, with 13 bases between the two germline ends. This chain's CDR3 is CASSVLGAGYGYTF. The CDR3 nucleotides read TGTGCCAGCAGTGTACTAGGGGCTGGCTATGGCTACACCTTC.

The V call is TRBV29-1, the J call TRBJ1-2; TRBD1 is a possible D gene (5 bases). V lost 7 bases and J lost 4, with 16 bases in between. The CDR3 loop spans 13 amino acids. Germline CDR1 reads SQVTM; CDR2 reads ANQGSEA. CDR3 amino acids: CSAGTPGTYGYTF. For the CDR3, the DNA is TGCAGCGCGGGGACCCCCGGGACCTATGGCTACACCTTC.